These T cell receptor beta chains were read from a single sample in a study of blood T cell repertoires in COVID-19. This table comes from immunoSEQ multiplex PCR, and its TCRdb copy is limited to in-frame clones, with some not included. The table shows 110,000 to 150,000 clones, with 80% to 90% occurring only once. Sequencing was performed on peripheral blood. These receptor sequences come from a man aged 55 to 70 with active or convalescent COVID-19. CDR3s include the opening cysteine and the closing phenylalanine or tryptophan. The order of the fields is D gene, J gene, V gene, CDR3 protein. The D gene is left open where the match is weak.

TRBD1	TRBJ2-7	TRBV27	CASSSGQGRNEQYF
.	TRBJ2-4	TRBV19	CASTPRAGIALAKNIQYF
.	TRBJ1-6	TRBV25-1	CASSASLLYNSPLHF
.	TRBJ2-1	TRBV7-2	CASSFDSSQTYNEQFF
TRBD1	TRBJ2-7	TRBV2	CASREDRVFDEQYF
TRBD1	TRBJ1-4	TRBV27	CASSGQGVATNEKLFF
.	TRBJ2-2	TRBV5-1	CASTRALHAGSNTGELFF
TRBD2	TRBJ2-5	TRBV28	CASSPTQGRTSGSVQTQYF
.	TRBJ1-2	TRBV4-2	CASSRAGEGPGYTF
.	TRBJ2-7	TRBV6-5	CASSYSRGPYEQYF
TRBD1	TRBJ1-4	TRBV3-1/TRBV3-2	CASSQTGTGGYLEKLFF
TRBD1	TRBJ2-7	TRBV7-2	CASSERQGAYEQYF
TRBD1	TRBJ1-3	TRBV27	CASRGQGGNTIYF
.	TRBJ2-3	TRBV15	CATSTRGGADTQYF
TRBD1	TRBJ1-2	TRBV6-2/TRBV6-3	CASSYSTGQLSGYTF
TRBD1	TRBJ2-5	TRBV3-1/TRBV3-2	CASSQGQGGETQYF
.	TRBJ1-2	TRBV18	CASSLDGYGYTF
TRBD2	TRBJ2-1	TRBV24-1	CAVTDPGTSGGGGAYNEQFF
TRBD1	TRBJ1-3	TRBV19	CASRDRFSGNTIYF
.	TRBJ1-5	TRBV28	CASSLLNQPQHF
.	TRBJ1-3	TRBV7-8	CASSPQFGGAGNTIYF
.	TRBJ1-5	TRBV2	CACRDTTNQPQHF
.	TRBJ1-5	TRBV21-1	CASSPYPVGQQNQPQHF
TRBD1	TRBJ1-2	TRBV28	CASSLRGQGRGYTF
.	TRBJ2-1	TRBV28	CASSLAGRNEQFF
TRBD1	TRBJ2-1	TRBV5-6	CASSLGGWDREFF
.	TRBJ1-6	TRBV12-3/TRBV12-4	CASKGPINSPLHF
.	TRBJ2-1	TRBV5-4	CASSPVQGYKFF
.	TRBJ2-5	TRBV21-1	CASSKGRTSGRRGWKETQYF
.	TRBJ1-5	TRBV12-3/TRBV12-4	CASSSEGYQPQHF
.	TRBJ2-5	TRBV7-9	CASSPPLAGTETQYF
TRBD2	TRBJ2-1	TRBV7-3	CASSRRLAVYNEQFF
.	TRBJ2-7	TRBV7-9	CASSFSGIEQYF
.	TRBJ1-1	TRBV2	CASSEALGTEAFF
.	TRBJ1-3	TRBV19	CASSRQGTGNTIYF
TRBD2	TRBJ2-7	TRBV28	CASSFFSGREQYF